Included here is one TCR beta chain sequence, with context. Original data processing: Amplification of reference gene primers was used by the study to estimate nucleated cell counts. The protocol was immunoSEQ multiplex PCR, while the TCRdb copy is restricted to in-frame clones and leaves out a portion. For V, J and clone size, that table is used; D and trimming come from the DNA. This sample has 270,000 or so clones; around 82% occur once, and the top ten carry about 3.4%. These data are taken from a study of blood T cell repertoires in COVID-19. Across the whole study: Samples representing acute and convalescent COVID-19 were sourced from the United States, Italy and Spain. PBMCs, B-cell-depleted T cells, or T cells provided the cDNA or gDNA that made up the material.

Trimming cost V 4 bases and J 0 bases; bases outside gene matches: 4. The CDR3 totals 15 residues. Per the germline V gene, CDR1 is MGHRA and CDR2 is YSYEKL. The chain employs TRBV4-1 and TRBJ2-7; 9 bases line up with TRBD1. The sample taken for sequencing was peripheral blood. This TCR was recovered from a woman aged 18-35 years with acute or convalescent COVID-19. CDR3 in DNA: TGCGCCAGCAGCCCCGAGGGACAGGGCTCCTACGAGCAGTACTTC. It codes for CASSPEGQGSYEQYF.